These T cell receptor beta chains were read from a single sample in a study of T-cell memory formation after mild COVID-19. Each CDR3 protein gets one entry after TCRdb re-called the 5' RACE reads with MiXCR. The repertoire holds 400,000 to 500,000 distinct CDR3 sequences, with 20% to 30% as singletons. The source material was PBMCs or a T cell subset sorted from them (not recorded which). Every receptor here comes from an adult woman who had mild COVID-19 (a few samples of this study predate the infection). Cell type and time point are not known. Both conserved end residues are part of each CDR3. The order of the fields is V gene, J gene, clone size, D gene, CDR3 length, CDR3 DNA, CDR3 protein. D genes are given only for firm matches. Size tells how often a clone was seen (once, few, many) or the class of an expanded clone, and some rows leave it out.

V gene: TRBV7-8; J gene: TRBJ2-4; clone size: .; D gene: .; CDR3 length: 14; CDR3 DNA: TGTGCCAGCAGCTTAGTGGGAACAGGGAACATTCAGTACTTC; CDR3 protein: CASSLVGTGNIQYF
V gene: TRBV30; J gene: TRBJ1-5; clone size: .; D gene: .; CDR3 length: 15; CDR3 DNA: TGTGCCTGGAGCCTCGGGCAGTGGAGCAATCAGCCCCAGCATTTT; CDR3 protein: CAWSLGQWSNQPQHF
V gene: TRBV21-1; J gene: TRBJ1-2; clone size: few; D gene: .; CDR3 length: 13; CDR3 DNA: TGTGCCAGCAGGGGGGACAGGAACTATGGCTACACCTTC; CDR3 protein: CASRGDRNYGYTF
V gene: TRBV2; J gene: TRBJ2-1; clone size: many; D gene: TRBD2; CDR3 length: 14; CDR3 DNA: TGTGCCACTTCGACTAGCGGGACTACTTTTGAGCAGTTCTTC; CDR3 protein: CATSTSGTTFEQFF
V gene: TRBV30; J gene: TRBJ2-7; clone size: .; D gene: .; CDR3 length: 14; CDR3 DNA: TGTGCCTGGAGTGTACGGTGGGGGATCCACGAGCAGTACTTC; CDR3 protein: CAWSVRWGIHEQYF
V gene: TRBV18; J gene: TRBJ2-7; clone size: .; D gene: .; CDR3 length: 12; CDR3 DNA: TGTGCCAGCTCACTAGGATCCCACGAGCAGTACTTC; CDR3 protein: CASSLGSHEQYF
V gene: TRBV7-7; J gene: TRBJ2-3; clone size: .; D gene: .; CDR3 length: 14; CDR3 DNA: TGTGCCAGCTCACGTGTAGGGCACACAGATACGCAGTATTTT; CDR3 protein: CASSRVGHTDTQYF
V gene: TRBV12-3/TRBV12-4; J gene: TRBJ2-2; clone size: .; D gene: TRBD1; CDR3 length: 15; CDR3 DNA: TGTGCCAGCGGACTCGACGGGACAGTTTACGGGGAGCTGTTTTTT; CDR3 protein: CASGLDGTVYGELFF
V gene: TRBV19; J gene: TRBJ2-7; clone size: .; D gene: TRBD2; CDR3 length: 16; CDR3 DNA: TGTGCCAGTAGTATAGGGGGGACTAGCGGAACCTACGAGCAGTACTTC; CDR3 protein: CASSIGGTSGTYEQYF
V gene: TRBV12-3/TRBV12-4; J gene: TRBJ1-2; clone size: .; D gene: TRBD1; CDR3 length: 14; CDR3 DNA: TGTGCCAGCAGTTTAGGGACAGGGGCGCATGGCTACACCTTC; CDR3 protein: CASSLGTGAHGYTF
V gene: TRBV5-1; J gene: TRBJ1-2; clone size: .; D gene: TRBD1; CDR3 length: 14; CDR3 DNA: TGCGCCAGCAGTCGGGGACAGGCGGACTATGGCTACACCTTC; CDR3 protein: CASSRGQADYGYTF
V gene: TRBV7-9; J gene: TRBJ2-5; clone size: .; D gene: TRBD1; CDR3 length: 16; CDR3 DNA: TGTGCCAGCAGCCCTCCAGGACAGGGGATTTTTGAGACCCAGTACTTC; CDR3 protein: CASSPPGQGIFETQYF
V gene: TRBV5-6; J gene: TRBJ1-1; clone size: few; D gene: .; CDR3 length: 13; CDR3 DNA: TGTGCCAGCAGCTTGGAGGCAGGCGGGCAAGCTTTCTTT; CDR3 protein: CASSLEAGGQAFF
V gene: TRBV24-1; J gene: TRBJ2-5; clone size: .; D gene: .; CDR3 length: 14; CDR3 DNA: TGTGCCAGCTCAACAGGGTCGGTAGAAGAGACCCAGTACTTC; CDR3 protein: CASSTGSVEETQYF
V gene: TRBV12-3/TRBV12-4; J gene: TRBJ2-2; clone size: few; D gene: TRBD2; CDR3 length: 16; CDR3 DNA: TGTGCCAGCAAACTCTGGGGGCTAGCGGGAGGCGGGGAGCTGTTTTTT; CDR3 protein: CASKLWGLAGGGELFF
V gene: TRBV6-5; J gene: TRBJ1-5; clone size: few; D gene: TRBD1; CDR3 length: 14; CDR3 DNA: TGTGCCAGCAGTGACAGGGTGGCGAGTCAGCCCCAGCATTTT; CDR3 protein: CASSDRVASQPQHF
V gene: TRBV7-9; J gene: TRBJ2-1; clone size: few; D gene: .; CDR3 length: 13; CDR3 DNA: TGTGCCAGCACCACGGCAGGGTACAATGAGCAGTTCTTC; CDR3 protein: CASTTAGYNEQFF